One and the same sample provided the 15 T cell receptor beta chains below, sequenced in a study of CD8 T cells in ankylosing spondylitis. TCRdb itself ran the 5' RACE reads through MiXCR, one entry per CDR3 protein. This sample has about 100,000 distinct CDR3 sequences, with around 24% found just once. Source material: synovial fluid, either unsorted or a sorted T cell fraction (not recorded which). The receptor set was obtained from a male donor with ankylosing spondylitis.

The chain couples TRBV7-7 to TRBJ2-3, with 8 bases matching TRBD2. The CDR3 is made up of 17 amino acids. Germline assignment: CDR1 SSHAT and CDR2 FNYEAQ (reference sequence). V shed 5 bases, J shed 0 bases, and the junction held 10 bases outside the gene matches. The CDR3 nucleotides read TGTGCCAGCAGCGCCCTCGGGGCGGGAGGTAGCACAGATACGCAGTATTTT. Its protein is CASSALGAGGSTDTQYF.

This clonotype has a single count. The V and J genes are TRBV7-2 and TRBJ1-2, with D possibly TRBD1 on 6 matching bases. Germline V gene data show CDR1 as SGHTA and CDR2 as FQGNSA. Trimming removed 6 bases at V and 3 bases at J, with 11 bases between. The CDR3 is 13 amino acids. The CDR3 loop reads CASSDTGYYGYTF. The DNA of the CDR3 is TGTGCCAGCAGTGACACAGGGTACTATGGCTACACCTTC.

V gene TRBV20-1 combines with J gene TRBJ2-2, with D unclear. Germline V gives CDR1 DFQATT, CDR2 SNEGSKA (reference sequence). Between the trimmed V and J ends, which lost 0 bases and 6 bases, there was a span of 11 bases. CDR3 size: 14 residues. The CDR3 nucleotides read TGCAGTGCTAGAGATGGGCAGGACGCCGGGGAGCTGTTTTTT. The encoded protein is CSARDGQDAGELFF.

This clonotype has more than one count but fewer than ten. The CDR3 loop reads CATSATYTEYNEQFF. In DNA, the CDR3 is TGTGCCACCAGTGCGACTTACACCGAGTACAATGAGCAGTTCTTC. The V and J genes are TRBV24-1 and TRBJ2-1; D uncertain. The CDR3 sequence is 15 residues long. V lost 5 bases and J 4 bases, leaving 14 bases between the germline ends. CDR1 is KGHDR, CDR2 SFDVKD, per germline.

CDR3 DNA: TGTGCCAGCAGCCCAGGACATCGTACCCTCTACGAGCAGTACTTC. Residues: CASSPGHRTLYEQYF. V gene TRBV3-1 combines with J gene TRBJ2-7; D is possibly TRBD1 (5 bases). Per germline, CDR1 LGHDT and CDR2 YNNKEL (reference sequence). The ends were cut back, 4 bases at V and 3 bases at J, with 16 bases in the middle. This CDR3 comprises 15 residues.

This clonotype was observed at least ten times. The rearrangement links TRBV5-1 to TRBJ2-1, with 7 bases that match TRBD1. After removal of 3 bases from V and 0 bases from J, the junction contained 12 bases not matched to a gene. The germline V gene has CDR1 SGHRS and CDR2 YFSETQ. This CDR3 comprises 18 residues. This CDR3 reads CASSWRPGQMSSYNEQFF. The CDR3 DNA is TGCGCCAGCAGCTGGAGACCGGGACAGATGAGCTCCTACAATGAGCAGTTCTTC.

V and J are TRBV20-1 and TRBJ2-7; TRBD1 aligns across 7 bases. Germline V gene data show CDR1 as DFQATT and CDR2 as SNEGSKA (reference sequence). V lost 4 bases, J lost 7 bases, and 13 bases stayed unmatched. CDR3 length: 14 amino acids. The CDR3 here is CSANRQGPYVEQYF. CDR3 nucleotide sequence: TGCAGTGCTAACCGACAGGGACCCTACGTGGAGCAGTACTTC.

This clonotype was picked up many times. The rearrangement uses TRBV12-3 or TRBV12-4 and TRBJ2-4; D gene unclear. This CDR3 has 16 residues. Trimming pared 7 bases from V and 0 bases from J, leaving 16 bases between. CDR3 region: CASTFPRVGAKNIQYF. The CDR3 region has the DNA TGTGCCAGCACCTTCCCCCGGGTTGGAGCCAAAAACATTCAGTACTTC.

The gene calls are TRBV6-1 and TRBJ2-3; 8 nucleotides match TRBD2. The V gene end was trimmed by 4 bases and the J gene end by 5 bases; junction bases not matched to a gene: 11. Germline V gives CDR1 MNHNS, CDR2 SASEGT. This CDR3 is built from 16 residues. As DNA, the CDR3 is TGTGCCAGCAGTGCGGGGACTAGTCCCTCGGGAGATACGCAGTATTTT. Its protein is CASSAGTSPSGDTQYF.

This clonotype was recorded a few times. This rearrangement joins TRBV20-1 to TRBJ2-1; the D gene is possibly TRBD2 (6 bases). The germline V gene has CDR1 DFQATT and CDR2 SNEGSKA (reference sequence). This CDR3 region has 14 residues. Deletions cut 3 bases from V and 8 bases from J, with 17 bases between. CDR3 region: CSARSGRESDEQFF. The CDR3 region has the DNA TGCAGTGCTAGGAGCGGTCGGGAGAGCGATGAGCAGTTCTTC.

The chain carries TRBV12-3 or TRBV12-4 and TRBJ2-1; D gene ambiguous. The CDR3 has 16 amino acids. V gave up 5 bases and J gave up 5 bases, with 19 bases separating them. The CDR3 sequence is CASSARALTVNNEQFF. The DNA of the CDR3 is TGTGCCAGCAGTGCCCGGGCACTCACGGTTAACAATGAGCAGTTCTTC.

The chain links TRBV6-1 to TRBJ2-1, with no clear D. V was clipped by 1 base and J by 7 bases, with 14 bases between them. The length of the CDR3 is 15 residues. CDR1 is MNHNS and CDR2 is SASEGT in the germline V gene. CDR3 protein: CASSEEANSENEQFF. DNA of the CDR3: TGTGCCAGCAGTGAAGAAGCAAATTCGGAAAATGAGCAGTTCTTC.

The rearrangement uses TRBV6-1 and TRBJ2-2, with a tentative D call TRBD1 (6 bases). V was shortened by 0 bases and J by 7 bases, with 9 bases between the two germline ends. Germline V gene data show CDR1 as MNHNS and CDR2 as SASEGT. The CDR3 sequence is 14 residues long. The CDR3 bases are TGTGCCAGCAGTGAAGCGAGGGGGATCGGGGAGCTGTTTTTT. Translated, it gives CASSEARGIGELFF.

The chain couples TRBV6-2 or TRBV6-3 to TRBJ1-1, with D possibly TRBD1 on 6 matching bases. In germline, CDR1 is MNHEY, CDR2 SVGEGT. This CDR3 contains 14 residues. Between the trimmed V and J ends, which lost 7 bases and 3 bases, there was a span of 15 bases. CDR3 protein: CASTPSGADTEAFF. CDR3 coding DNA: TGTGCCAGCACCCCCTCAGGGGCAGACACTGAAGCTTTCTTT.

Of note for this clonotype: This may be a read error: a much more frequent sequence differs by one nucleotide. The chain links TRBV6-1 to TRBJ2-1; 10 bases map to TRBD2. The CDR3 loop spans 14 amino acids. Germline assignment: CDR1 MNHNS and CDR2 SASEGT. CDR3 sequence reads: CASSDSGRTYDQFF. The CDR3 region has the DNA TGTGCCAGCAGTGATAGCGGGAGGACGTATGATCAGTTCTTC.